This T cell receptor beta chain is drawn from a study of CD8+ T cells in alopecia areata. Punch biopsies of lesional scalp, plus peripheral blood, were taken from alopecia areata patients. Remarks on this clone: Its cognate antigen is unknown.

Study findings and constraints: Normal skin's resident alphabeta T cells are also sequenced in scalp samples.

CDR3 length: 14 residues. Germline CDR1 is GTSNPN and CDR2 is SVGIG (reference sequence). V gave up 3 bases and J gave up 5 bases, with 16 bases separating them. Extraction and reverse transcription of RNA yielded cDNA as the sequencing template. Measured with immunoSEQ multiplex PCR; TCRdb has only the in-frame clones, and not every one. The data hold more than 200,000 clones, with 67% observed a single time. This TCR derives from a human donor with alopecia areata. This chain uses TRBV30 with TRBJ1-2; possibly TRBD1 for D (5 bases). The sequenced sample was CD4+ T cells sorted from blood, obtained at week 0. The CDR3 DNA follows: TGTGCCTGGAGCCCGGGACCGGGGGGGTATGGCTACACCTTC. Residues: CAWSPGPGGYGYTF.